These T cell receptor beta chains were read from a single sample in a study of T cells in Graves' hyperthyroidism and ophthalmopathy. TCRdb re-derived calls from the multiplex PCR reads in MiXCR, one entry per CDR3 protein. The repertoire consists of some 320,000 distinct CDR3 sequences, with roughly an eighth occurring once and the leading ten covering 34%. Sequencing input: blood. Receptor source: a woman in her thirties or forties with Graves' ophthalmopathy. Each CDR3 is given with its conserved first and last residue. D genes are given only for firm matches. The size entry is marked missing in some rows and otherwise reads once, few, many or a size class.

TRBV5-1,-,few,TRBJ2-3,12,CASSWGLDTQYF,TGCGCCAGCAGCTGGGGACTGGATACGCAGTATTTT
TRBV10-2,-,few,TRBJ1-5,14,CASSERPLNQPQHF,TGCGCCAGCAGTGAACGCCCACTGAATCAGCCCCAGCATTTT
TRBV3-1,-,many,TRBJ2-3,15,CASSQSTYRTDTQYF,TGTGCCAGCAGCCAGTCAACTTACCGCACAGATACGCAGTATTTT
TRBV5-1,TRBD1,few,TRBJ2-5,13,CASRLDRAVTQYF,TGCGCCAGCAGGTTAGACAGGGCGGTGACCCAGTACTTC
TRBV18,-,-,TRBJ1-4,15,CASSPPDKVGEKLFF,TGTGCCAGCTCACCACCGGACAAGGTTGGGGAAAAACTGTTTTTT
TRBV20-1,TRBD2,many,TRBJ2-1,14,CSALPSGPYNEQFF,TGCAGTGCCCTTCCTAGCGGTCCCTACAATGAGCAGTTCTTC
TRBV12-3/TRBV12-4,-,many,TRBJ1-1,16,CASSLDQGVWNTEAFF,TGTGCCAGCAGTTTAGACCAGGGTGTTTGGAACACTGAAGCTTTCTTT
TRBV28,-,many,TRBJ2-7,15,CASSFLGPDSYEQYF,TGTGCCAGCAGTTTTCTTGGTCCCGACTCCTACGAGCAGTACTTC
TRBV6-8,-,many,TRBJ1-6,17,CASSYTLGAPLESPLHF,TGTGCCAGCAGTTACACCCTAGGGGCCCCTTTGGAATCACCCCTCCACTTT
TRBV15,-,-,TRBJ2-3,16,CATSRAGTRALDTQYF,TGTGCCACCAGCAGAGCCGGGACACGGGCACTAGATACGCAGTATTTT
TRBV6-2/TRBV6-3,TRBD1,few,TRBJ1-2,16,CASSWAGQATFYGYTF,TGTGCCAGCAGCTGGGCGGGACAGGCGACGTTCTATGGCTACACCTTC